This record looks at one T cell receptor beta chain sequence and its context. What it binds is not known. This CDR3 has 15 amino acids. The V gene lost 4 bases and the J gene lost 5 bases, with 17 bases spanning the gap. Germline lookup yields CDR1 LGHNA and CDR2 YSLEER. As every portion of the isolated RNA was reverse transcribed, the sequencing read expressed TCRB transcripts. Some clones are missing from TCRdb's copy, which holds only in-frame ones; the method was immunoSEQ multiplex PCR. The sample carries about 340,000 clones, roughly 8% recorded once. These data belong to a study of beta chain features in type 1 diabetes. Study results and limitations: Here, the possible influence of HLA type (on TCRB rearrangement) remained unresolved. Patients and controls would be equally affected if PCR favored shorter templates. People with Type 1 diabetes carried modestly yet significantly shorter TCRB CDR3s in all four CD4+ subsets.

The V and J genes are TRBV4-3 and TRBJ2-5; a possible D gene is TRBD2 (6 bases). The clonotype originates from a woman aged 18 to 35 in good health. Sequenced: central memory CD4+ T cells from blood. The CDR3 loop is CASSPRGEESETQYF. CDR3 nucleotide sequence: TGCGCCAGCAGCCCACGCGGGGAGGAATCGGAGACCCAGTACTTC.